This T cell receptor (beta chain) comes out of a study of blood T cell repertoires in COVID-19. For the study at large: Whether acute or convalescent, the COVID-19 samples came from the United States, Italy and Spain. The analysed material was cDNA or gDNA that came from T cells, B-cell-depleted T cells, or PBMCs.

As originally analysed: Nucleated cell counts were estimated from reference gene primer amplification. Libraries were prepared by immunoSEQ multiplex PCR; TCRdb keeps only in-frame clonotypes and omits some of them. The DNA gave D and trimming, while V, J and clone size come from that table. This sample has about 290,000 clones, with about nine tenths found just once. The CDR3 is made up of 13 amino acids. Germline assignment: CDR1 LNHDA and CDR2 SQIVND (reference sequence). V was shortened by 4 bases and J by 4 bases, with 8 bases between the two germline ends. The TCR was taken from a woman aged 30 to 39 with active or convalescent COVID-19. Sequenced: peripheral blood. The rearrangement uses TRBV19 and TRBJ1-5; the D is unclear. The CDR3 loop reads CASSKAANQPQHF. In DNA, the CDR3 is TGTGCCAGTAGTAAGGCAGCGAATCAGCCCCAGCATTTT.